This T cell receptor beta chain was documented in a study of blood T cells in healthy people across ages. At least ten counts were recorded for this clonotype. A sample-barcoded 5' primer and a J-beta primer mix were used in a second PCR of roughly 7 to 11 cycles. TCRdb re-called the 5' RACE reads through MiXCR, storing one row per CDR3 protein. The sample has around 2 million distinct CDR3 sequences; 39% are singletons. V was pared by 5 bases and J by 0 bases, with 4 bases of the junction left unmatched. The CDR3 runs 14 residues. The chain joins TRBV12-3 or TRBV12-4 to TRBJ2-7; TRBD1 matches at 7 bases. The clonotype was recovered from a human donor in good health. The sequenced sample was blood. The chain's CDR3 is CASSPQGNSYEQYF. The DNA for the CDR3 is TGTGCCAGCAGTCCACAGGGGAACTCCTACGAGCAGTACTTC.